This T cell receptor beta chain came from a study of cytomegalovirus exposure and HLA in healthy donors. Study findings and constraints: Most observed TCR sequences were rare, whereas some public TCRs were detected in many donors. Confirmation was obtained in vitro that three CMV-associated chains are specific for CMV antigens. The investigators catalogued 150 or so TCR beta chains as cytomegalovirus-associated.

Sequencing was performed with immunoSEQ multiplex PCR; in TCRdb, only in-frame clones are kept and a portion is missing. The table records some 110,000 clones, more than 85% of them present only once. To note about this clone: What it recognizes is unknown.

Germline assignment: CDR1 KGHSH and CDR2 LQKENI. The CDR3 has 14 residues. The V segment lost 4 bases and the J segment 6 bases; nucleotides outside the gene matches: 5. The donors were part of the validation cohort of around 110 subjects. That cohort was separate from the first cohort, which comprised some 670 subjects. The V call is TRBV18, the J call TRBJ1-1; 10 nucleotides agree with TRBD1. The TCR originated in a man between 18 and 35 years old in good health and CMV-seropositive. Sequenced: PBMCs. The CDR3 is CASSRDRGGAEAFF. The CDR3 nucleotides are TGTGCCAGCTCACGGGACAGGGGTGGGGCTGAAGCTTTCTTT.